A selection of T cell receptor beta chains follows, all from one sample in a study of T cells after yellow fever vaccination. MiXCR, run by TCRdb on the 5' RACE reads, gives a single entry per CDR3 protein. The sample includes around 350,000 distinct CDR3 sequences, approximately 6% of them seen just once. Sample: PBMCs, taken 5 days after the yellow fever booster vaccination. These receptors were collected from a young man who received the YFV17D yellow fever vaccine. Both conserved end residues are part of each CDR3. Each record gives: V gene, CDR3 length, D gene, J gene, clone size, CDR3 protein, CDR3 DNA. D genes are given only for firm matches. Clone size is given for some rows only: seen once, a few or many times, or a class if the clone is expanded.

TRBV7-9,15,NA,TRBJ1-1,NA,CASSSLGVVNTEAFF,TGTGCCAGCAGCTCGCTTGGGGTAGTGAACACTGAAGCTTTCTTT
TRBV4-3,13,NA,TRBJ2-1,few,CASSRHRVDEQFF,TGCGCCAGCAGCCGACACCGCGTCGATGAGCAGTTCTTC
TRBV27,15,NA,TRBJ2-1,few,CASSSISEPKDEQFF,TGTGCCAGCAGTTCGATTTCGGAGCCTAAGGATGAGCAGTTCTTC
TRBV5-5,14,NA,TRBJ2-2,NA,CAISSGVHCGELFF,TGTGCCATCAGCTCAGGGGTCCACTGCGGGGAGCTGTTTTTT
TRBV20-1,15,NA,TRBJ2-1,many,CSARDDRTPSGEQFF,TGCAGTGCTAGAGATGACAGGACTCCTAGCGGTGAGCAGTTCTTC
TRBV5-1,16,TRBD2,TRBJ2-7,NA,CASTPGGRNVPNEQYF,TGCGCCAGCACCCCGGGGGGGCGTAACGTACCAAACGAGCAGTACTTC
TRBV29-1,12,NA,TRBJ2-5,many,CSVVSGGETQYF,TGCAGCGTTGTGTCCGGGGGAGAGACCCAGTACTTC
TRBV3-1,13,NA,TRBJ1-1,few,CASSQLRGTEAFF,TGTGCCAGCAGCCAATTGAGGGGCACTGAAGCTTTCTTT
TRBV7-6,17,TRBD1,TRBJ2-7,NA,CASSSGPGGGNLHEQYF,TGTGCCAGCAGCTCGGGACCAGGGGGCGGTAATCTCCACGAGCAGTACTTC
TRBV5-1,20,TRBD1,TRBJ2-2,few,CASSLGPGQQFRTNTGELFF,TGCGCCAGCAGCTTGGGACCGGGACAGCAGTTTAGGACGAACACCGGGGAGCTGTTTTTT
TRBV3-1,16,NA,TRBJ2-5,many,CASSQDQFPGLKTQYF,TGTGCCAGCAGCCAAGATCAATTCCCAGGGCTGAAGACCCAGTACTTC
TRBV15,13,NA,TRBJ2-7,NA,CATSRVDAYEQYF,TGTGCCACCAGCAGAGTGGACGCCTACGAGCAGTACTTC
TRBV10-3,19,TRBD2,TRBJ2-5,many,CAISGRLASGRSTGETQYF,TGTGCCATCAGTGGGAGACTCGCTAGCGGGAGATCGACAGGAGAGACCCAGTACTTC
TRBV18,12,NA,TRBJ1-2,many,CASSPDRAGYTF,TGTGCCAGCTCACCGGACAGAGCTGGCTACACCTTC
TRBV18,13,NA,TRBJ2-7,NA,CASLTTSSYEQYF,TGTGCCAGCCTCACCACAAGCTCCTACGAGCAGTACTTC
TRBV6-2/TRBV6-3,17,TRBD1,TRBJ1-5,many,CASINPLTGADSRPQHF,TGTGCCAGCATTAACCCGTTGACAGGGGCTGATTCGCGGCCCCAGCATTTT
TRBV10-3,13,NA,TRBJ1-1,many,CAISEQVNTEAFF,TGTGCCATCAGCGAACAGGTGAACACTGAAGCTTTCTTT
TRBV7-9,16,TRBD2,TRBJ2-3,many,CASSQRLAGETDTQYF,TGTGCCAGCAGCCAAAGACTAGCGGGAGAGACAGATACGCAGTATTTT
TRBV25-1,13,NA,TRBJ2-1,NA,CASAASGANEQFF,TGTGCCAGCGCCGCCTCTGGGGCCAATGAGCAGTTCTTC
TRBV7-2,16,NA,TRBJ1-4,few,CASSLVGTPGNEKLFF,TGTGCCAGCAGCTTAGTGGGGACACCCGGAAATGAAAAACTGTTTTTT
TRBV7-8,14,NA,TRBJ2-1,few,CASSLTGPDNEQFF,TGTGCCAGCAGCTTAACGGGACCAGACAATGAGCAGTTCTTC
TRBV21-1,14,NA,TRBJ2-7,few,CASSKDSPSYEQYF,TGTGCCAGCAGCAAAGATAGCCCCTCCTACGAGCAGTACTTC
TRBV11-2,13,NA,TRBJ1-5,NA,CASSLIHPEPQHF,TGTGCCAGCAGCTTAATCCATCCAGAGCCCCAGCATTTT
TRBV7-2,16,NA,TRBJ1-5,many,CASSLAGPGNNQPQHF,TGTGCCAGCAGCTTAGCAGGGCCGGGAAATAATCAGCCCCAGCATTTT
TRBV4-2,16,NA,TRBJ2-1,NA,CASSQGPGMRHNEQFF,TGTGCCAGCAGCCAAGGGCCGGGTATGCGACACAATGAGCAGTTCTTC
TRBV7-9,14,NA,TRBJ2-4,NA,CASSLSGGANIQYF,TGTGCCAGCAGCTTATCCGGGGGCGCGAACATTCAGTACTTC
TRBV3-1,15,NA,TRBJ1-1,many,CASSPWDTGETEAFF,TGTGCCAGCAGCCCCTGGGACACCGGGGAAACTGAAGCTTTCTTT
TRBV29-1,19,TRBD2,TRBJ2-3,few,CSVIAPGLADPLVTDTQYF,TGCAGCGTGATAGCTCCGGGACTAGCGGACCCCCTAGTGACAGATACGCAGTATTTT
TRBV7-3,14,NA,TRBJ2-7,few,CASSLAPAVDEQYF,TGTGCCAGCAGCTTAGCTCCCGCCGTCGACGAGCAGTACTTC
TRBV3-1,12,NA,TRBJ2-1,many,CASSQGSNEQFF,TGTGCCAGCAGCCAAGGTAGCAATGAGCAGTTCTTC
TRBV10-3,15,TRBD1,TRBJ2-5,few,CAISDPTGGLETQYF,TGTGCCATCAGTGACCCGACAGGGGGCCTGGAGACCCAGTACTTC
TRBV6-5,14,TRBD2,TRBJ2-5,many,CASSYRWGGETQYF,TGTGCCAGCAGTTACCGCTGGGGGGGAGAGACCCAGTACTTC
TRBV7-3,15,TRBD1,TRBJ1-1,NA,CASSLTGQGTTEAFF,TGTGCCAGCAGCTTAACGGGACAGGGGACCACTGAAGCTTTCTTT
TRBV6-5,16,NA,TRBJ2-7,many,CASSYPAGRNSYEQYF,TGTGCCAGCAGTTACCCTGCAGGACGCAACTCCTACGAGCAGTACTTC
TRBV3-1,15,NA,TRBJ1-5,many,CASSQDGRGSQPQHF,TGTGCCAGCAGCCAAGATGGACGGGGTAGTCAGCCCCAGCATTTT
TRBV29-1,13,TRBD2,TRBJ2-3,many,CSVDFAGVDTQYF,TGCAGCGTTGACTTCGCGGGAGTGGATACGCAGTATTTT
TRBV12-3/TRBV12-4,16,NA,TRBJ2-6,many,CASSMVVPSGANVLTF,TGTGCCAGCAGCATGGTTGTTCCCTCTGGGGCCAACGTCCTGACTTTC
TRBV6-1,15,NA,TRBJ1-5,few,CASSKTGRQDQPQHF,TGTGCCAGCAGTAAGACAGGTCGCCAGGATCAGCCCCAGCATTTT
TRBV11-2,19,TRBD2,TRBJ2-2,few,CASSLRMGLAGMGAGELFF,TGTGCCAGCAGCTTACGGATGGGACTAGCGGGGATGGGGGCCGGGGAGCTGTTTTTT
TRBV6-2/TRBV6-3,15,NA,TRBJ2-1,many,CASSGGVAQVNEQFF,TGTGCCAGCTCTGGGGGAGTGGCTCAAGTCAATGAGCAGTTCTTC
TRBV12-3/TRBV12-4,17,TRBD1,TRBJ1-4,NA,CASSVDRVFFGNEKLFF,TGTGCCAGCAGTGTGGACAGGGTGTTTTTCGGTAATGAAAAACTGTTTTTT
TRBV7-2,21,TRBD2,TRBJ2-1,many,CASSSGFTGLAGAQSYNEQFF,TGTGCCAGCAGCTCCGGGTTTACCGGACTAGCGGGAGCACAGTCCTACAATGAGCAGTTCTTC
TRBV11-2,16,TRBD1,TRBJ2-7,many,CASSLDLGQGANEQYF,TGTGCCAGCAGCTTAGATCTAGGTCAGGGGGCGAACGAGCAGTACTTC
TRBV5-1,14,NA,TRBJ2-7,few,CASSQKAWDGEQYF,TGCGCCAGCAGCCAAAAAGCTTGGGACGGCGAGCAGTACTTC
TRBV6-1,15,TRBD1,TRBJ1-2,many,CASRPGTGANYGYTF,TGTGCCAGCAGACCCGGGACAGGGGCTAACTATGGCTACACCTTC
TRBV27,15,TRBD2,TRBJ2-7,many,CASSLTGTIPYEQYF,TGTGCCAGCAGTCTTACCGGGACTATTCCCTACGAGCAGTACTTC
TRBV7-9,16,TRBD1,TRBJ2-1,many,CASSLGEGGIYNEQFF,TGTGCCAGCAGCTTAGGTGAAGGGGGCATATACAATGAGCAGTTCTTC
TRBV4-3,18,TRBD1,TRBJ2-3,few,CASSPYSEVWLGTGLQYF,TGCGCCAGCAGCCCCTACAGTGAGGTCTGGCTTGGGACAGGGCTTCAGTATTTT
TRBV12-3/TRBV12-4,16,TRBD2,TRBJ2-7,few,CASSSPSGGGSYEQYF,TGTGCCAGCAGTTCCCCCAGCGGGGGTGGATCTTACGAGCAGTACTTC
TRBV5-1,15,TRBD2,TRBJ2-1,NA,CASSNRLAGGNEQFF,TGCGCCAGCAGCAACCGACTAGCGGGAGGGAATGAGCAGTTCTTC
TRBV29-1,14,NA,TRBJ2-2,many,CSVAWTGASGELFF,TGCAGCGTTGCTTGGACTGGGGCCTCCGGGGAGCTGTTTTTT
TRBV20-1,14,NA,TRBJ2-1,few,CSASEPGTYNEQFF,TGCAGTGCTAGCGAACCGGGAACCTACAATGAGCAGTTCTTC
TRBV3-1,19,TRBD2,TRBJ2-2,NA,CASSQDSSFLAGGSGELFF,TGTGCCAGCAGCCAAGATAGTAGTTTTCTAGCGGGAGGTTCCGGGGAGCTGTTTTTT
TRBV29-1,13,NA,TRBJ2-3,few,CSVEGKVGDTQYF,TGCAGCGTCGAAGGGAAGGTCGGAGATACGCAGTATTTT
TRBV6-2/TRBV6-3,15,NA,TRBJ2-1,NA,CASSYGGAAYNEQFF,TGTGCCAGCAGTTACGGCGGGGCAGCCTACAATGAGCAGTTCTTC
TRBV15,15,TRBD2,TRBJ2-5,NA,CATSRTSGSEETQYF,TGTGCCACCAGCCGGACTAGCGGGAGTGAGGAGACCCAGTACTTC
TRBV5-1,16,TRBD2,TRBJ2-1,many,CASSETGTSAYNEQFF,TGCGCCAGCAGCGAGACCGGGACTAGCGCATACAATGAGCAGTTCTTC
TRBV5-4,16,TRBD2,TRBJ2-2,many,CASSLPSGTNTGELFF,TGTGCCAGCAGCTTGCCTAGCGGAACGAACACCGGGGAGCTGTTTTTT
TRBV7-2,13,NA,TRBJ2-1,NA,CASSLQVSNEQFF,TGTGCCAGCAGCTTACAGGTTTCGAATGAGCAGTTCTTC
TRBV7-2,12,NA,TRBJ1-1,few,CASSFLQGGAFF,TGTGCCAGCAGCTTCTTACAGGGTGGCGCTTTCTTT